This TCR beta chain came from a study of T cells after yellow fever vaccination (dated by TCRdb to about 2019). As for the study more broadly: The SMART-Seq v4 Ultra Low Input RNA kit was used to prepare libraries from fractions with low cell numbers. Bulk TCR alpha and beta repertoires were sequenced longitudinally to track T-cell clones before and after primary and booster YFV17D yellow fever vaccination. Two healthy male donors, one aged 18 to 29 and one aged 30 to 40 years, were included in the cohort. Blood was collected at multiple timepoints before and after primary and secondary immunization, and bulk PBMC replicates and cell subsets were isolated. Broader findings and caveats from the paper: A small share of clonotypes occurred in both CD4 and CD8 compartments, likely arising from convergent recombination. Compared with the primary T-cell response, the secondary T-cell response was faster but weaker, reaching its peak on day 5 rather than on day 15. Most clones expanded after primary vaccination were re-detected after the booster (almost 98% of CD4 and around 88% of CD8), suggesting broad memory maintenance. FACS-sorted repertoires could contain abundant contaminating clonotypes from the bulk population, so computational filtering was required. Because the study included only a couple of donors, the extent to which the findings can be generalized is limited.

TCR cDNA was made using 5'RACE template switching, a step that added a universal primer site and unique molecular identifiers. Priming for cDNA synthesis came from both the TCR alpha and TCR beta constant segments. Two PCR steps were used to amplify libraries, with sample barcodes and sequencing adapters being added in the second step. Sequencing of libraries was performed on Illumina HiSeq 2500 (2x100 bp) or NovaSeq (2x150 bp). The paper's data handling went like this. Demultiplexing of reads and collapsing into UMI consensus sequences were performed with MIGEC, and V(D)J alignment was carried out with MiXCR. Using edgeR on replicate PBMC samples, clonotypes were called vaccine-responding if FDR was below 0.01 and the log2 fold change was above 5 up to day 15. Bulk clonotypes were assigned CD4 or CD8 identity according to which sequenced CD4 or CD8 repertoire held them at higher abundance. TCRdb itself trimmed the public reads at Q25 with fastp, ran MiXCR and retained productive beta chains. Under each unique CDR3 protein, matching rows form one entry showing the most common genes and DNA. TCRdb, rather than the study authors, made the V and J calls. For this sample there are around 360,000 distinct CDR3 sequences; around 10% appear just once. The ten largest account for 15% to 20% of the sample.

This specimen's treatment or condition label, interpreted: live attenuated yellow fever vaccine strain. At each blood-draw timepoint, two biological replicates of bulk PBMCs were collected. A standard Ficoll-Paque protocol was used to isolate PBMCs from peripheral blood. RNA was extracted with TriZol from bulk PBMCs, CD4 and CD8 fractions, and dextramer-positive and dextramer-negative fractions. With regard to this clonotype: Its antigen has not been determined. Qualities for individual bases were not recorded, and no much larger clone is one base off.

The CDR3 sequence holds 15 residues, the cysteine and phenylalanine included. Only the CDR3 part of the read is kept: 45 bases, read in frame from the first base. CDR1 SGHVS and CDR2 FQNEAQ were looked up in the germline V gene. V is cut back by 1 base and J by 2 bases, with 3 bases in the junction unmatched. The sequence was collected from a man aged 18 to 30 who received the YFV17D yellow fever vaccine. The V and J segments used are TRBV7-8 and TRBJ1-1, and 8 junction bases match TRBD1. The sample consisted of PBMCs, taken on the day of the first yellow fever vaccination. Here is the DNA: TGTGCCAGCAGCTTAGATACAGGGGGAAACACTGAAGCTTTCTTT. This encodes CASSLDTGGNTEAFF. When the CDR3 is completed using the reference TRBV7-8 and TRBJ1-1 genes on either side, the full variable domain is GAGVSQSPRYKVAKRGQDVALRCDPISGHVSLFWYQQALGQGPEFLTYFQNEAQLDKSGLPSDRFFAERPEGSVSTLKIQRTQQEDSAVYLCASSLDTGGNTEAFFGQGTRLTVV.